Listed here are 4 T cell receptor beta chains from one sample, sequenced in a study of CD8 T cells in Susac syndrome. RNA was extracted with the RNeasy kit, and a quantity of roughly 0.5 to 1 ug was reverse transcribed using random hexamers. TCRdb processed the immunoSEQ multiplex PCR reads anew with MiXCR; each CDR3 protein has one entry. The sample records 250,000 to 300,000 distinct CDR3 sequences, 89% being singletons. The material sequenced was CD8+ T cells from PBMCs. These receptors were taken from a human donor with multiple sclerosis.

The chain employs TRBV5-6 and TRBJ1-6; D unresolved. Per the germline V gene, CDR1 is SGHDT and CDR2 is YYEEEE. V gave up 0 bases and J gave up 16 bases, with 14 bases separating them. CDR3 length: 13 residues. The CDR3 coding sequence is TGTGCCAGCAGCTTGGCCTACAGCCTGGATCTCCACTTT. Translation: CASSLAYSLDLHF. Filled out from reference TRBV5-6 and TRBJ1-6, the complete variable domain reads DAGVTQSPTHLIKTRGQQVTLRCSPKSGHDTVSWYQQALGQGPQFIFQYYEEEERQRGNFPDRFSGHQFPNYSSELNVNALLLGDSALYLCASSLAYSLDLHFGNGTRLTVT.

The chain combines TRBV7-9 with TRBJ2-5; TRBD2 might be the D (6 bases). Near its end, the DNA agrees better with TRBJ2-7, so the J call may be wrong. The CDR3 has 14 amino acids. Germline loops: CDR1 SEHNR, CDR2 FQNEAQ (reference sequence). In nucleotides, the CDR3 is TGTGCCAGCAGCAAACCGGGACTGCCCTACGAGCAGTACTTC. Its translation: CASSKPGLPYEQYF.

The gene calls are TRBV27 and TRBJ1-2; a possible D gene is TRBD1 (6 bases). This CDR3 has 16 amino acids. Germline-derived CDR1 and CDR2 are MNHEY and SMNVEV (reference sequence). V was cut by 5 bases and J by 2 bases, with 18 bases left in between. The CDR3 region has the DNA TGTGCCAGCAGTCCCCGGGGCGGCAGGGGCAACTATGGCTACACCTTC. It codes for CASSPRGGRGNYGYTF.

V and J are TRBV6-5 and TRBJ2-1; 7 nucleotides line up with TRBD2. The CDR3 has 16 amino acids. V lost 0 bases and J lost 5; bases outside the gene matches: 7. Germline-derived CDR1 and CDR2 are MNHEY and SVGAGI. DNA for the CDR3: TGTGCCAGCAGTTACTCGGGCGGGAGCGCCCACAATGAGCAGTTCTTC. It yields the protein CASSYSGGSAHNEQFF.